The subject of this entry is one TCR beta chain. There is no known antigen for this receptor. There are no base qualities to consult, and no much larger clone falls within one base. Libraries were built with PCR. TCRdb records Illumina HiSeq 2500 as the sequencer. TCR libraries were prepared with molecular barcoding, using unique molecular identifiers to normalize TCRbeta repertoire quantification. TCRdb itself trimmed the public reads at Q25 with fastp, ran MiXCR and retained productive beta chains. Each CDR3 protein appears once, grouped with its most common genes and DNA. A total of 65,000 to 85,000 distinct CDR3 sequences appear in this sample, roughly a tenth of them only once. Approximately 13% of the sample is in the top ten clones. The treatment or condition label, as the study defines it: allogeneic hematopoietic cell transplantation with graft depleted of TCRalphabeta T cells and CD19 B cells. The transplant recipients were children given TCRalphabeta/CD19-depleted allogeneic hematopoietic cell grafts.

This sample is drawn from a study of T-cell reconstitution after alpha-beta-depleted transplantation in children (dated by TCRdb to 2015 to 2016). Study-level background: The study quantitatively tracked T-cell immune reconstitution after TCRalphabeta/CD19-depleted allogeneic hematopoietic cell transplantation in children using TCR repertoire profiling.

Findings and caveats that apply to the study as a whole: Hyperexpanded clone frequencies declined over subsequent months; after one year, T-cell counts and TCRbeta diversity were mostly attributed to newly produced T cells. In some patients, the high TCRbeta diversity seen at day 60 was put down to recipient T cells and intrathymic progenitors that had survived conditioning. About two months after transplant, the apparently early recovery of alphabetaT-cell counts reportedly depended on just several hundred clones that had expanded rapidly and came from non-depleted graft cells.

V was cut back by 2 bases and J by 9 bases, leaving a gap of 12 bases between them. Reading the germline V gene (reference sequence) gives CDR1 WNHNN and CDR2 SYGVQD. The CDR3, from cysteine to phenylalanine, totals 13 residues. The only DNA kept is the CDR3, 39 bases in frame from the first base. The origin of this receptor is a boy younger than 18 with acute myeloid leukemia, due to receive a stem cell transplant. The material sequenced was PBMCs, taken before TCRalphabeta/CD19-depleted stem cell transplant. This chain is built from TRBV10-1 and TRBJ2-3, with no confident D gene call. CDR3 region: CASSEGLAVTQYF. In nucleotides, the sequence is TGCGCCAGCAGTGAGGGCCTGGCGGTAACGCAGTATTTT.